This T cell receptor (beta chain) is from a study of CD8 T cells in Susac syndrome. Reverse transcription used about 0.45 to 1 ug RNA and random hexamers. Multiplex PCR with immunoSEQ amplified the TCR beta CDR3 across 54 Vbeta and 13 Jbeta. From the immunoSEQ multiplex PCR reads, TCRdb called clonotypes with MiXCR, one entry per CDR3 protein. The sample lists about 200,000 distinct CDR3 sequences, around nine tenths occurring once. The CDR3 runs 11 residues. Germline V gene sequence: CDR1 DFQATT, CDR2 SNEGSKA (reference sequence). Sequenced: CD4+ T cells from PBMCs. The TCR sequence derives from a human donor with Susac syndrome. The gene calls are TRBV20-1 and TRBJ1-2, with D possibly being TRBD1 (5 bases). The CDR3 DNA follows: TGCAGCGCAGACAGCAACTATGGCTACACCTTC. Translated, it gives CSADSNYGYTF.